One and the same sample provided the 23 T cell receptor beta chains below, sequenced in a study of blood T cell repertoires in COVID-19 (dated by TCRdb to 2019 to 2021). The library was produced with the immunoSEQ multiplex PCR assay. TCRdb limited this immuneACCESS table to in-frame rearrangements with V and J called. A share of clones is missing; checked studies link under half to unresolved V genes, and the rest is unexplained. The sample includes roughly 250,000 clones, with almost 85% observed a single time. The ten most abundant clones make up under 4.5% of the sample. Material: peripheral blood. Receptors were obtained from a man aged 50-59 years with acute or convalescent COVID-19.

The chain couples TRBV19 to TRBJ2-2; a possible D gene is TRBD1 (6 bases). The CDR3 is 14 residues long. Trimming pared 5 bases from V and 4 bases from J, leaving 11 bases between. Germline CDR1 and CDR2: LNHDA and SQIVND (reference sequence). The CDR3: CASSPRTATGELFF. CDR3 DNA sequence: TGTGCCAGTAGTCCCCGGACAGCCACCGGGGAGCTGTTTTTT.

V gene TRBV28 combines with J gene TRBJ1-3; D remains unclear. Trimming removed 2 bases from V and 2 bases from J, with 4 bases in between. The CDR3 sequence is 13 residues long. The germline CDR1 and CDR2 sequences are MDHEN and SYDVKM. CDR3 sequence reads: CASSLQTGNTIYF. CDR3 DNA sequence: TGTGCCAGCAGTTTACAGACTGGAAACACCATATATTTT.

V gene TRBV9 combines with J gene TRBJ1-4, with 7 nucleotides matching TRBD1. Trimming took 3 bases from V and 0 from J; bases not matched to a gene: 8. The CDR3 sequence is 17 residues long. Germline-derived CDR1 and CDR2 are SGDLS and YYNGEE. CDR3 sequence (DNA): TGTGCCAGCAGCGGAAGGGACAGACCCGCAACTAATGAAAAACTGTTTTTT. Its protein product is CASSGRDRPATNEKLFF.

V is TRBV6-5 and J is TRBJ1-2, with D possibly being TRBD1 (5 bases). Looked up from germline, CDR1 is MNHEY and CDR2 is SVGAGI. Trimming left V 7 bases short and J 7 bases short, with 13 bases between. The length of the CDR3 is 12 residues. CDR3 loop: CASTNGGAGYTF. The CDR3 DNA reads TGTGCCAGCACCAACGGCGGGGCTGGCTACACCTTC.

The chain has TRBV3-1 (or the pseudogene TRBV3-2) and TRBJ2-7; possibly TRBD2 for D (6 bases). There are 18 residues in the CDR3. Germline CDR1 LGHDT, CDR2 YNNKEL (reference sequence). The V and J ends lost 0 bases and 2 bases respectively, with 20 bases between them. CDR3 in DNA: TGTGCCAGCAGCCAAGATCGGGCGGGGTACCGTGTGGCCTACGAGCAGTACTTC. This codes for CASSQDRAGYRVAYEQYF.

The chain has TRBV6-1 and TRBJ1-2; D possibly corresponds to TRBD1 (5 bases). V was pared by 0 bases and J by 7 bases, with 15 bases between. The CDR3 has 15 residues. Germline loops: CDR1 MNHNS, CDR2 SASEGT. The CDR3 sequence is CASSEAASGSSGYTF. Here the CDR3 DNA reads TGTGCCAGCAGTGAAGCTGCTTCAGGGTCTAGTGGCTACACCTTC.

The chain recombines TRBV19 with TRBJ1-1, with D unclear. Trimming pared 4 bases from V and 6 bases from J, leaving 12 bases between. Germline lookup yields CDR1 LNHDA and CDR2 SQIVND (reference sequence). The CDR3 runs 13 residues. The CDR3 protein is CASSSVMGAEAFF. The CDR3 DNA follows: TGTGCCAGTAGTAGTGTCATGGGCGCTGAAGCTTTCTTT.

The chain joins TRBV9 to TRBJ1-5, with 10 bases that match TRBD1. This CDR3 spans 14 amino acids. V dropped 2 bases and J dropped 5; count of bases not matched to a gene: 1. Germline V gene data show CDR1 as SGDLS and CDR2 as YYNGEE. The DNA of the CDR3 is TGTGCCAGCAGCGTGGGGACAGGGGATCAGCCCCAGCATTTT. It specifies CASSVGTGDQPQHF.

This sequence joins TRBV5-1 and TRBJ2-3, with TRBD1 matching over 7 bases. The CDR3 has 15 residues. Germline V gives CDR1 SGHRS, CDR2 YFSETQ. With 6 bases clipped from V and 0 bases from J, the junction kept 7 bases outside the gene matches. In nucleotides, the CDR3 is TGCGCCAGCACCAGGGACAGCACTAGCACAGATACGCAGTATTTT. As protein: CASTRDSTSTDTQYF. Combining the CDR3 with reference TRBV5-1 and TRBJ2-3 gives the whole variable domain KAGVTQTPRYLIKTRGQQVTLSCSPISGHRSVSWYQQTPGQGLQFLFEYFSETQRNKGNFPGRFSGRQFSNSRSEMNVSTLELGDSALYLCASTRDSTSTDTQYFGPGTRLTVL.

This chain joins TRBV2 and TRBJ1-5; weak D call: TRBD1 (6 bases). The CDR3 consists of 16 residues. CDR1 is SNHLY, CDR2 FYNNEI, per germline. V was cut by 2 bases and J by 9 bases, with 20 bases left in between. The CDR3 loop is CASSENPGGGRGPQHF. The CDR3 DNA sequence: TGTGCCAGCAGTGAAAATCCGGGGGGCGGAAGAGGGCCCCAGCATTTT. The full variable domain, with the rest looked up from reference TRBV2 and TRBJ1-5, is EPEVTQTPSHQVTQMGQEVILRCVPISNHLYFYWYRQILGQKVEFLVSFYNNEISEKSEIFDDQFSVERPDGSNFTLKIRSTKLEDSAMYFCASSENPGGGRGPQHFGDGTRLSIL.

This clone was recorded only once. This chain links TRBV5-1 with TRBJ2-5; 10 nucleotides match TRBD2. The germline gives CDR1 SGHRS, CDR2 YFSETQ. The CDR3 is made up of 17 amino acids. The ends lost 0 bases at V and 2 bases at J; junction bases unmatched: 7. The CDR3 DNA sequence: TGCGCCAGCAGCTTGGCCTCTTCGACTAGCGGGCAAGAGACCCAGTACTTC. As protein: CASSLASSTSGQETQYF.

The V call is TRBV6-5, the J call TRBJ2-1; 14 nucleotides agree with TRBD2. CDR1 is MNHEY, CDR2 SVGAGI, per germline. V shed 2 bases and J 9 bases; nucleotides not matched to a gene: 3. The CDR3 covers 15 residues. The CDR3 protein is CASSYGTSGGVEQFF. The CDR3, as DNA: TGTGCCAGCAGTTACGGGACTAGCGGGGGCGTTGAGCAGTTCTTC.

This chain's CDR3 is CASRGYSYEQYF. The CDR3 nucleotides are TGTGCCTCACGGGGGTACTCCTACGAGCAGTACTTC. The chain uses TRBV27 and TRBJ2-7; perhaps TRBD2 as D (6 bases). The CDR3 extends over 12 amino acids. Trimming took 11 bases from V and 0 from J, leaving 11 bases between them. Germline loops: CDR1 MNHEY, CDR2 SMNVEV (reference sequence).

The V and J genes are TRBV19 and TRBJ1-5, with D tentatively TRBD1 (6 bases). V was clipped by 3 bases and J by 0 bases, with 15 bases between them. Per germline, CDR1 LNHDA and CDR2 SQIVND (reference sequence). The length of the CDR3 is 17 residues. The CDR3 protein is CASSMGGTSDSNQPQHF. DNA for the CDR3: TGTGCCAGTAGTATGGGTGGGACATCCGATAGCAATCAGCCCCAGCATTTT.

The chain links TRBV11-2 to TRBJ1-5, with 7 positions matching TRBD1. V lost 5 bases to trimming and J lost 6 bases; unmatched junction nucleotides: 10. This CDR3 comprises 15 residues. In germline, CDR1 is SGHAT, CDR2 FQNNGV. The CDR3 loop is CASSPTAGGPQPQHF. CDR3 DNA sequence: TGTGCCAGCAGCCCTACAGCAGGGGGGCCTCAGCCCCAGCATTTT. The variable domain in full, completed from reference TRBV11-2 and TRBJ1-5, reads EAGVAQSPRYKIIEKRQSVAFWCNPISGHATLYWYQQILGQGPKLLIQFQNNGVVDDSQLPKDRFSAERLKGVDSTLKIQPAKLEDSAVYLCASSPTAGGPQPQHFGDGTRLSIL.

This sequence joins TRBV19 and TRBJ2-7; D possibly corresponds to TRBD2 (5 bases). This CDR3 is built from 14 residues. Germline V gives CDR1 LNHDA, CDR2 SQIVND (reference sequence). V was shortened by 6 bases and J by 0 bases, with 12 bases between the two germline ends. The DNA of the CDR3 is TGTGCCAGTAGACCCGGGATCTACTCCTACGAGCAGTACTTC. The encoded protein is CASRPGIYSYEQYF.

The chain links TRBV2 to TRBJ1-2; TRBD1 matches 10 bases. The ends lost 4 bases at V and 8 bases at J; junction bases unmatched: 4. The germline V gene has CDR1 SNHLY and CDR2 FYNNEI. The CDR3 is made up of 13 amino acids. The CDR3 protein is CASSAGTGDGYTF. The CDR3 region has the DNA TGTGCCAGCAGTGCAGGGACAGGGGACGGCTACACCTTC.

The chain combines TRBV9 with TRBJ1-2, with TRBD1 identical over 7 bases. The CDR3 sequence is 15 residues long. Losses at the gene ends were 3 bases for V and 8 bases for J; bases not matched to a gene: 13. Looked up from germline, CDR1 is SGDLS and CDR2 is YYNGEE. The CDR3 region has the DNA TGTGCCAGCAGCGAGAGTAGGCAGGGGGAGGCGGGCTACACCTTC. It translates to CASSESRQGEAGYTF.

As for this clone: This sample also contains other DNA sequences that code for the same CDR3. The rearrangement links TRBV7-3 to TRBJ1-2; D is possibly TRBD1 (5 bases). The CDR3 consists of 13 residues. The ends were cut back, 5 bases at V and 1 base at J, with 8 bases in the middle. The germline CDR1 and CDR2 sequences are SGHTA and FQGTGA. CDR3 region: CASSPDSNYGYTF. CDR3 in DNA: TGTGCCAGCAGCCCTGACAGTAACTATGGCTACACCTTC.

The chain uses TRBV19 and TRBJ1-4; no definite D call. Trimming took off 6 bases at V and 2 bases at J, with 10 bases between the two ends. This CDR3 spans 14 amino acids. Germline CDR1 LNHDA, CDR2 SQIVND (reference sequence). The CDR3: CASRVGRTNEKLFF. CDR3 nucleotide sequence: TGTGCCAGTAGGGTAGGCAGGACTAATGAAAAACTGTTTTTT.

The chain carries TRBV10-2 and TRBJ2-5; TRBD2 matches at 9 bases. CDR3 length: 15 residues. CDR1 is WSHSY and CDR2 is SAAADI in the germline V gene. V was clipped by 7 bases and J by 6 bases; unmatched bases: 12. Here the CDR3 reads CASIFGESSGKTQYF. The CDR3 nucleotides read TGCGCCAGCATTTTTGGGGAATCTAGCGGGAAGACCCAGTACTTC.

This sequence joins TRBV28 and TRBJ1-2; a weak D match, TRBD1 (5 bases). CDR1 and CDR2 from the germline V gene are MDHEN and SYDVKM. This CDR3 has 13 residues. The V and J ends lost 6 bases and 2 bases respectively, with 10 bases between them. CDR3 region: CASSSTENYGYTF. The DNA for the CDR3 is TGTGCCAGCAGCTCGACAGAAAACTATGGCTACACCTTC.

This rearrangement joins TRBV5-6 to TRBJ2-1, with 11 bases fitting TRBD2. V trimming: 2 bases; J trimming: 6 bases; junction bases outside the gene matches: 7. This CDR3 spans 16 amino acids. Germline-derived CDR1 and CDR2 are SGHDT and YYEEEE. DNA for the CDR3: TGTGCCAGCAGCTTACTAGCGGGAGCCTCCCTCAATGAGCAGTTCTTC. Encoded protein: CASSLLAGASLNEQFF. Complete variable domain (other parts from reference TRBV5-6 and TRBJ2-1): DAGVTQSPTHLIKTRGQQVTLRCSPKSGHDTVSWYQQALGQGPQFIFQYYEEEERQRGNFPDRFSGHQFPNYSSELNVNALLLGDSALYLCASSLLAGASLNEQFFGPGTRLTVL.